These 27 T cell receptor beta chains came from one sample sequenced in a study of T cell responses to AZD1222 COVID-19 vaccine. Some clones are missing from TCRdb's copy, which holds only in-frame ones; the method was immunoSEQ multiplex PCR. The sample consists of approximately 96,000 clones, 80% to 95% of them appearing once. This specimen consisted of peripheral blood, obtained 28 days after the second AZD1222 dose. The receptors derive from an adult who received the AZD1222 COVID-19 vaccine.

This clone appeared a single time. The chain employs TRBV29-1 and TRBJ1-2; 10 nucleotides match TRBD1. Germline CDR1 SQVTM, CDR2 ANQGSEA. With V trimmed by 2 bases and J by 8 bases, 11 bases remained unmatched. The CDR3 extends over 15 amino acids. CDR3 nucleotide sequence: TGCAGCGTTGAAAGGGACAGGGGTTACCAAAGCGGCTACACCTTC. Translation gives CSVERDRGYQSGYTF. Full variable domain (outside the CDR3, taken from reference TRBV29-1 and TRBJ1-2): SAVISQKPSRDICQRGTSLTIQCQVDSQVTMMFWYRQQPGQSLTLIATANQGSEATYESGFVIDKFPISRPNLTFSTLTVSNMSPEDSSIYLCSVERDRGYQSGYTFGSGTRLTVV.

CDR3 region: CASSLTGSAEAFF. The CDR3 coding sequence is TGTGCCAGCAGCTTGACAGGGAGCGCTGAAGCTTTCTTT. This sequence joins TRBV7-3 and TRBJ1-1; TRBD1 agrees at 7 bases. The CDR3 totals 13 residues. The junction had 4 bases not matched to a gene; V was cut back by 3 bases and J by 6 bases. Germline lookup yields CDR1 SGHTA and CDR2 FQGTGA.

The chain has TRBV5-1 and TRBJ1-2, with TRBD1 as a possible D gene (6 bases). The ends were cut back, 0 bases at V and 7 bases at J, with 13 bases in the middle. Germline V lookup: CDR1 SGHRS, CDR2 YFSETQ. The CDR3 runs to 14 residues. The DNA for the CDR3 is TGCGCCAGCAGCTTGGAGCCGGGGGGGCTTGGCTACACCTTC. It translates to CASSLEPGGLGYTF.

The rearrangement joins TRBV25-1 to TRBJ2-7, with 8 bases aligning to TRBD1. The length of the CDR3 is 15 residues. V trimming: 5 bases; J trimming: 3 bases; junction bases outside the gene matches: 9. Germline loops: CDR1 MGHDK, CDR2 SYGVNS. The CDR3: CASSSSGTGGYEQYF. The DNA of the CDR3 is TGTGCCAGCAGTTCCTCCGGGACAGGTGGCTACGAGCAGTACTTC.

The gene calls are TRBV18 and TRBJ1-6; D not resolved. There are 14 residues in the CDR3. Trimming pared 0 bases from V and 7 bases from J, leaving 7 bases between. Germline assignment: CDR1 KGHSH and CDR2 LQKENI. DNA for the CDR3: TGTGCCAGCTCACCACCTCGGTCGAATTCACCCCTCCACTTT. Translating gives CASSPPRSNSPLHF.

This chain joins TRBV11-2 and TRBJ1-1; 9 nucleotides agree with TRBD1. The J segment lost 4 bases and the V segment lost 5 bases, leaving 8 bases of the junction unmatched. Germline V lookup: CDR1 SGHAT, CDR2 FQNNGV. The CDR3 spans 15 residues. CDR3 sequence reads: CASSTNRGPGTEAFF. The CDR3 DNA follows: TGTGCCAGCAGCACCAACAGGGGGCCGGGCACTGAAGCTTTCTTT. Filled out from reference TRBV11-2 and TRBJ1-1, the complete variable domain reads EAGVAQSPRYKIIEKRQSVAFWCNPISGHATLYWYQQILGQGPKLLIQFQNNGVVDDSQLPKDRFSAERLKGVDSTLKIQPAKLEDSAVYLCASSTNRGPGTEAFFGQGTRLTVV.

The J gene is TRBJ1-5, the V gene TRBV5-1; D uncertain. The CDR3 has 13 amino acids. Trimming pared 0 bases from V and 5 bases from J, leaving 6 bases between. Germline lookup yields CDR1 SGHRS and CDR2 YFSETQ. CDR3: CASSLGRDQPQHF. CDR3 nucleotides: TGCGCCAGCAGCTTGGGCCGCGATCAGCCCCAGCATTTT.

The chain combines TRBV11-2 with TRBJ1-2, with 11 bases aligning to TRBD1. Germline assignment: CDR1 SGHAT and CDR2 FQNNGV. This CDR3 has 15 residues. J lost 8 bases, V lost 4 bases, and 9 bases had no gene match. The CDR3 DNA reads TGTGCCAGCAGCTCGCTCGGACAGGGGGCATGGGGCTACACCTTC. Translated, it gives CASSSLGQGAWGYTF.

Here the CDR3 DNA reads TGTGCCAGCAGCCTGGCCCCTAGCACTGAGCAGTTCTTC. As protein: CASSLAPSTEQFF. V is TRBV7-3 and J is TRBJ2-1; maybe TRBD2 (5 bases). Between the trimmed V and J ends, which lost 5 bases and 9 bases, there was a span of 14 bases. The CDR3 is 13 amino acids. The germline V gene has CDR1 SGHTA and CDR2 FQGTGA.

This clone was counted a single time. V usage is TRBV12-5 and J usage is TRBJ2-1; possible D gene TRBD2, 6 bases. The CDR3 is made up of 14 amino acids. Trimming took off 4 bases at V and 7 bases at J, with 14 bases between the two ends. Germline V gene sequence: CDR1 LGHNT, CDR2 FRNRAP. This CDR3 is CASGSPGRRNEQFF. CDR3 DNA: TGTGCTAGTGGTTCCCCCGGGAGAAGGAATGAGCAGTTCTTC.

The CDR3 protein is CASSSQGSEQFF. In DNA form, the CDR3 reads TGTGCCAGCAGCTCACAGGGTTCTGAGCAGTTCTTC. V and J are TRBV7-3 and TRBJ2-1, with TRBD1 as a possible D gene (6 bases). Germline CDR1 SGHTA, CDR2 FQGTGA. V lost 4 bases to trimming and J lost 9 bases, with 10 bases between them. The CDR3 has 12 amino acids.

The CDR3 DNA reads TGTGCCAGCAGCTTGGGGCCCGGGGCTGAGCAGTTCTTC. Amino acid sequence: CASSLGPGAEQFF. V usage is TRBV5-6 and J usage is TRBJ2-1; D possibly matches TRBD1 or TRBD2 (5 bases each). The CDR3 consists of 13 residues. V was pared by 0 bases and J by 9 bases, with 10 bases between. The germline CDR1 and CDR2 sequences are SGHDT and YYEEEE.

This sequence joins TRBV29-1 and TRBJ2-7; 9 nucleotides agree with TRBD2. The CDR3 has 15 amino acids. V shed 0 bases and J 1 base; nucleotides not matched to a gene: 4. CDR1 and CDR2 from the germline V gene are SQVTM and ANQGSEA. The CDR3 DNA sequence: TGCAGCGTTGAAGATCGTAGCGGGGGTTCCTACGAGCAGTACTTC. The encoded protein is CSVEDRSGGSYEQYF.

This chain joins TRBV3-1 (or the pseudogene TRBV3-2) and TRBJ1-2; D possibly corresponds to TRBD1 (6 bases). In germline, CDR1 is LGHDT, CDR2 YNNKEL (reference sequence). Trimming removed 4 bases from V and 6 bases from J, with 15 bases in between. The CDR3 runs to 14 residues. The CDR3 is CASSRTGFENGYTF. CDR3 coding DNA: TGTGCCAGCAGCCGAACAGGGTTTGAGAATGGCTACACCTTC.

The gene calls are TRBV27 and TRBJ2-7; 10 bases agree with TRBD1. Germline-derived CDR1 and CDR2 are MNHEY and SMNVEV (reference sequence). V lost 5 bases, J lost 4 bases, and 8 bases stayed unmatched. There are 15 residues in the CDR3. CDR3 protein: CASSKKPGQGYEQYF. The CDR3 nucleotides read TGTGCCAGCAGTAAAAAGCCGGGACAGGGGTACGAGCAGTACTTC.

This clone was observed a single time. The CDR3 sequence is CASSLRGGQATNTGELFF. Written as DNA, the CDR3 is TGTGCCAGTAGCCTACGGGGGGGACAAGCCACGAACACCGGGGAGCTGTTTTTT. V and J are TRBV19 and TRBJ2-2; 8 bases map to TRBD2. Germline loops: CDR1 LNHDA, CDR2 SQIVND (reference sequence). Trimming removed 6 bases from V and 0 bases from J; junction bases left unmatched: 12. CDR3 size: 18 residues.

The chain carries TRBV15 and TRBJ2-7; D is ambiguous. This CDR3 region has 13 residues. V lost 2 bases and J 7 bases, leaving 12 bases between the germline ends. Germline assignment: CDR1 LNHNV and CDR2 YYDKDF (reference sequence). The chain's CDR3 is CATSRSTEGEQYF. CDR3 DNA: TGTGCCACCAGCAGATCCACGGAAGGAGAGCAGTACTTC.

The rearrangement joins TRBV12-5 to TRBJ2-2; possibly TRBD1 for D (5 bases). Germline V gives CDR1 LGHNT, CDR2 FRNRAP. With 1 base removed from V and 4 bases from J, the gap between germline ends came to 19 bases. This CDR3 spans 18 amino acids. CDR3 sequence reads: CASGLGPWEGVITGELFF. The DNA for the CDR3 is TGTGCTAGTGGTTTGGGACCATGGGAAGGGGTCATCACCGGGGAGCTGTTTTTT.

The chain joins TRBV6-5 to TRBJ1-1; perhaps TRBD1 as D (5 bases). Germline assignment: CDR1 MNHEY and CDR2 SVGAGI. This CDR3 is 13 amino acids long. V was clipped by 6 bases and J by 4 bases, with 12 bases between them. CDR3 loop: CASSVRDRTEAFF. Written as DNA, the CDR3 is TGTGCCAGCAGCGTCCGGGACCGCACTGAAGCTTTCTTT.

V gene TRBV10-3 combines with J gene TRBJ1-1; D might be TRBD1 (6 bases). The ends were cut back, 4 bases at V and 3 bases at J, with 12 bases in the middle. Germline V gene data show CDR1 as ENHRY and CDR2 as SYGVKD. This CDR3 spans 14 amino acids. The CDR3 DNA is TGTGCCATCAGTGTCCGGGGGGCCGACACTGAAGCTTTCTTT. Encoded protein: CAISVRGADTEAFF.

The gene calls are TRBV28 and TRBJ2-7; possibly TRBD1 or TRBD2 for D (5 bases each). Deletions cut 6 bases from V and 2 bases from J, with 11 bases between. Germline CDR1 MDHEN, CDR2 SYDVKM. This CDR3 has 13 residues. The CDR3, as DNA: TGTGCCAGCAGAGCCACGGGGCCCTACGAGCAGTACTTC. This sequence encodes CASRATGPYEQYF.

The chain couples TRBV28 to TRBJ1-4; 7 bases fit TRBD1. The germline CDR1 and CDR2 sequences are MDHEN and SYDVKM. There are 18 residues in the CDR3. V lost 2 bases, J lost 0 bases, and 9 bases stayed unmatched. CDR3 protein: CASSLENRGPTTNEKLFF. CDR3 bases: TGTGCCAGCAGTTTAGAAAACAGGGGACCTACAACTAATGAAAAACTGTTTTTT.

Only one count was recorded for this clone. V gene TRBV5-1 combines with J gene TRBJ1-2; D may be TRBD1 (5 bases). V lost 0 bases and J 2 bases, leaving 8 bases between the germline ends. CDR1 and CDR2 (germline): SGHRS, YFSETQ. The CDR3 spans 14 residues. DNA of the CDR3: TGCGCCAGCAGCTTGGTATCAGGGAACTATGGCTACACCTTC. The encoded protein is CASSLVSGNYGYTF.

This clone was detected a few times. The chain employs TRBV28 and TRBJ2-3; 11 bases are shared with TRBD2. V lost 3 bases, J lost 9 bases, and 11 bases stayed unmatched. The CDR3 is 16 amino acids. CDR1 is MDHEN and CDR2 is SYDVKM in the germline V gene. CDR3 sequence (DNA): TGTGCCAGCAGTTTCTCTAGCGGGGGGCGAGGGGGCACGCAGTATTTT. Translation: CASSFSSGGRGGTQYF.

V is TRBV2 and J is TRBJ1-1, with D hard to call. This CDR3 is built from 13 residues. CDR1 and CDR2 (germline): SNHLY, FYNNEI. The V and J ends lost 4 bases and 0 bases respectively, with 6 bases between them. CDR3 region: CASSVVMNTEAFF. CDR3 DNA: TGTGCCAGCAGTGTGGTGATGAACACTGAAGCTTTCTTT.

This chain uses TRBV28 with TRBJ1-4; D may be TRBD1 (5 bases). CDR3 length: 16 amino acids. In germline, CDR1 is MDHEN, CDR2 SYDVKM. Trimming removed 6 bases at V and 8 bases at J, with 22 bases between. Here the CDR3 reads CASSPHWGEQEEKLFF. The CDR3 region has the DNA TGTGCCAGCAGCCCTCATTGGGGGGAACAGGAAGAAAAACTGTTTTTT.

V gene TRBV19 combines with J gene TRBJ1-6; TRBD1 agrees at 8 bases. The CDR3 loop spans 13 amino acids. Germline values: CDR1 LNHDA, CDR2 SQIVND (reference sequence). Trimming took 10 bases from V and 10 from J; bases not matched to a gene: 9. Here the CDR3 reads CATRTGILSPLHF. In nucleotides, the CDR3 is TGTGCCACCCGGACAGGGATTCTCTCACCCCTCCACTTT.